What follows is one T cell receptor beta chain and its context. This sample is drawn from a study of blood T cell repertoires in COVID-19. Across the study: In each case, the material was cDNA or gDNA derived from T cells, B-cell-depleted T cells, or PBMCs.

In the study's own analysis: Reference gene primers were amplified, and this amplification served to estimate nucleated cell counts. Profiled with immunoSEQ multiplex PCR; TCRdb holds only in-frame clones, not every one. V, J and clone size are those of that table, while D and trimming were read from the DNA. In the table there are 95,000 to 120,000 clones, around 85% of which are singletons. CDR3 length equals 14 residues. CDR1 and CDR2 (germline): SNHLY, FYNNEI. V trimming: 9 bases; J trimming: 3 bases; junction bases outside the gene matches: 7. The Seattle patients, enrolled during active infection, were followed longitudinally.

The chain carries TRBV2 and TRBJ1-1; 10 nucleotides line up with TRBD1. This receptor was obtained from a woman in her sixties with COVID-19, enrolled during active disease. Sequencing was done on a sample of peripheral blood. The CDR3 nucleotides are TGTGCCAGTTCAAAAGGACAGGGGGACACTGAAGCTTTCTTT. It yields the protein CASSKGQGDTEAFF.